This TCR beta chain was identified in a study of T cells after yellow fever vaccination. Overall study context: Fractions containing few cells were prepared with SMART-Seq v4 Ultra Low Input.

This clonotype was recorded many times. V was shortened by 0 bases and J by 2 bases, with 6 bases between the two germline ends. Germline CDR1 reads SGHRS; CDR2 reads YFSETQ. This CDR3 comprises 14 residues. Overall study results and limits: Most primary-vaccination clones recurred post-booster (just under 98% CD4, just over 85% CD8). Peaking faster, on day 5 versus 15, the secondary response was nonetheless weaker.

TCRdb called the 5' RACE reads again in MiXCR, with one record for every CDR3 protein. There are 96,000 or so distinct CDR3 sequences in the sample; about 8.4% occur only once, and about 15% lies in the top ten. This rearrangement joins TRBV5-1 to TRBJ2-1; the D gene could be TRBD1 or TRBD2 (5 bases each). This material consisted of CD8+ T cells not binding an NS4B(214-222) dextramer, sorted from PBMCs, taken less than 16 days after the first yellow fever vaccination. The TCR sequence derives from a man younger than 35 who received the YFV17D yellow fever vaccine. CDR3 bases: TGCGCCAGCAGCTTGGTGGGGGCCTACAATGAGCAGTTCTTC. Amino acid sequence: CASSLVGAYNEQFF.